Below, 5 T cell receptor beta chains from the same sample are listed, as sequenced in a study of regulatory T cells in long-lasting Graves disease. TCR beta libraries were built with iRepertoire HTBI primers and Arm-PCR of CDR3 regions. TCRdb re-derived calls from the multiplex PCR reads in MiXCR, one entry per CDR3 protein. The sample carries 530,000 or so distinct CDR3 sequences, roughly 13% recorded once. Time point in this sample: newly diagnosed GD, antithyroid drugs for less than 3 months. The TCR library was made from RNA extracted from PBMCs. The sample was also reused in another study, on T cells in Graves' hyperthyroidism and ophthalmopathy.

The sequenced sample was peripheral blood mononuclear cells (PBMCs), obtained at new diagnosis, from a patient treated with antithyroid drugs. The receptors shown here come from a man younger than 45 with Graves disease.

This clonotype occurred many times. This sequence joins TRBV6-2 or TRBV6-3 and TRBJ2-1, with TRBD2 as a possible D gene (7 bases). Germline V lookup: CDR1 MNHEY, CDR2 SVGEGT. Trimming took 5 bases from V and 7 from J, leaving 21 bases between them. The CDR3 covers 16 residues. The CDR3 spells CASSGGAGGPGNEQFF. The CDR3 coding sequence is TGTGCCAGCAGTGGGGGGGCAGGAGGGCCGGGGAATGAGCAGTTCTTC.

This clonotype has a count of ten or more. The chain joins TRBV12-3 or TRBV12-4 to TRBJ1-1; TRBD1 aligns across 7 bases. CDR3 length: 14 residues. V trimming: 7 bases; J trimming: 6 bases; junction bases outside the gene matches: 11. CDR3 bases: TGTGCCAGCACTCCAGCTTGGCAGGGGGCTGAAGCTTTCTTT. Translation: CASTPAWQGAEAFF.

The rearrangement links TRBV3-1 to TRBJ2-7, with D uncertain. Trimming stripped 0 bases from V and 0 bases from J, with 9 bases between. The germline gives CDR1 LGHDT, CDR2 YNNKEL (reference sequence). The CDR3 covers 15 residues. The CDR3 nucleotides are TGTGCCAGCAGCCAAGAAAGCGAGATCTCCTACGAGCAGTACTTC. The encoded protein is CASSQESEISYEQYF.

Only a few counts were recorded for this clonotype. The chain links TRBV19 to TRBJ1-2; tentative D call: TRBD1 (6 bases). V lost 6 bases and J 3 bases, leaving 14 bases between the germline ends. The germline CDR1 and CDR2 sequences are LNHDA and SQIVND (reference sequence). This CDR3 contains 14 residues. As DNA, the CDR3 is TGTGCCAGTAGCCAAGCAGGGGACTACTATGGCTACACCTTC. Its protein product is CASSQAGDYYGYTF.

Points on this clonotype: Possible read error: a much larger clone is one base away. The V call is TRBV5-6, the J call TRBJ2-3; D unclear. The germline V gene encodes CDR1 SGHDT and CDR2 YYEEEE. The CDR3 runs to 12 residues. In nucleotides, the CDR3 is TGTGCCAGCAGCTCCATGGAGAATACGCTGTATTTT. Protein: CASSSMENTLYF.